Reported below is one T cell receptor beta chain. The junction departs from germline at one end; a sequencing error may be responsible. Per the original data handling: Amplification of reference gene primers provided the estimated nucleated cell counts. Clones were read by immunoSEQ multiplex PCR, and TCRdb kept only the in-frame ones, dropping some. From that table come the V and J calls and clone size; the DNA was used to work out D and trimming. The data show 200,000 to 250,000 clones, around 90% seen once. This entry comes from a study of blood T cell repertoires in COVID-19. About the research overall: There were acute and convalescent COVID-19 samples, and they came from the United States, Italy and Spain. Sample material is recorded as cDNA or gDNA derived from T cells, B-cell-depleted T cells, or PBMCs.

This CDR3 has 14 residues. CDR1 and CDR2 from the germline V gene are SEHNR and FQNEAQ (reference sequence). This receptor was identified in a man in his thirties or forties with COVID-19, enrolled during active disease. The sequencing input was peripheral blood. V is TRBV7-9 and J is TRBJ1-6, with D hard to call. In DNA form, the CDR3 reads TGTGCCAGCAGCTTAGAGGCGGGGAATTCGCCCCTCCACTTT. As protein: CASSLEAGNSPLHF.